These T cell receptor beta chains were read from a single sample in a study of blood T cell repertoires in COVID-19. The repertoire was sequenced with immunoSEQ multiplex PCR; TCRdb's copy has only in-frame clones and lacks some. The sample shows hundreds of thousands of clones, 85% to 90% of them seen only once. The specimen sequenced was PBMCs or T cells enriched from blood (not recorded which). Receptors originate from a woman between 18 and 30 years old who had recovered from COVID-19. Each CDR3 is given with its conserved first and last residue. A D gene is named only where the DNA matches it firmly. Only some rows state a clone size, as once, few, many or a class for expanded clones.

v_gene,d_gene,j_gene,abundance,CDR3aa,CDR3nt
TRBV5-1,NA,TRBJ1-1,NA,CASSLVQMNTEAFF,TGCGCCAGCAGCTTGGTCCAGATGAACACTGAAGCTTTCTTT
TRBV27,NA,TRBJ1-1,NA,CASSFRGAEAFF,TGTGCCAGCAGTTTCCGGGGGGCCGAAGCTTTCTTT
TRBV29-1,TRBD1,TRBJ1-2,few,CSVERDRANYGYTF,TGCAGCGTTGAAAGAGACAGGGCTAACTATGGCTACACCTTC
TRBV20-1,TRBD1,TRBJ1-2,NA,CSAGDRGRGAYGYTF,TGCAGTGCTGGTGACAGGGGTCGAGGGGCCTATGGCTACACCTTC
TRBV3-1/TRBV3-2,TRBD1,TRBJ1-1,few,CASSREQGAEAFF,TGTGCCAGCAGCCGAGAACAGGGGGCCGAAGCTTTCTTT
TRBV20-1,NA,TRBJ1-2,once,CSASEGGDYGYTF,TGCAGTGCTAGTGAGGGGGGAGACTATGGCTACACCTTC
TRBV30,NA,TRBJ2-5,NA,CAWSVWERGMETQYF,TGTGCCTGGAGTGTATGGGAACGGGGGATGGAGACCCAGTACTTC
TRBV18,TRBD1,TRBJ1-3,NA,CASSPIQTGTSGNTIYF,TGTGCCAGCTCACCAATCCAGACAGGGACCTCTGGAAACACCATATATTTT
TRBV2,TRBD1,TRBJ2-7,NA,CASTQGGFLSYEQYF,TGTGCCAGCACACAGGGGGGTTTCCTCTCCTACGAGCAGTACTTC
TRBV7-9,NA,TRBJ2-1,NA,CASSLEGLTENEQFF,TGTGCCAGCAGCTTAGAGGGGTTAACGGAAAATGAGCAGTTCTTC
TRBV5-1,TRBD1,TRBJ2-7,NA,CASSAGTGVYYEQYF,TGCGCCAGCAGCGCCGGGACAGGGGTTTACTACGAGCAGTACTTC
TRBV6-1,NA,TRBJ1-1,NA,CASSEGNRADEAFF,TGTGCCAGCAGTGAAGGGAACAGGGCAGATGAAGCTTTCTTT
TRBV6-1,NA,TRBJ2-7,few,CASSEGAGSDEQYF,TGTGCCAGCAGTGAAGGGGCAGGTTCGGACGAGCAGTACTTC
TRBV5-1,NA,TRBJ2-4,once,CASSRDSLNIQYF,TGCGCCAGCAGCCGGGACTCGTTAAACATTCAGTACTTC
TRBV5-4,TRBD1,TRBJ1-4,NA,CASSGQGAHEKLFF,TGTGCCAGCAGCGGACAGGGGGCGCACGAAAAACTGTTTTTT
TRBV19,NA,TRBJ1-1,NA,CASSLHRAGGTEAFF,TGTGCCAGTAGTCTTCACAGGGCGGGAGGCACTGAAGCTTTCTTT
TRBV5-1,NA,TRBJ2-1,NA,CASRPPTVNSYNEQFF,TGCGCCAGCCGCCCCCCGACAGTTAACTCCTACAATGAGCAGTTCTTC
TRBV4-2,TRBD2,TRBJ2-5,NA,CASSHPPPGTSGEDKVQETQYF,TGTGCCAGCAGCCATCCTCCTCCGGGTACTAGCGGGGAAGATAAAGTGCAAGAGACCCAGTACTTC
TRBV5-1,TRBD1,TRBJ1-3,NA,CASSGTTGTGNTIYF,TGCGCCAGCAGCGGGACGACAGGGACTGGAAACACCATATATTTT